This paragraph reports one T cell receptor (beta chain). The CDR3 is 14 residues long. V shed 2 bases and J shed 7 bases, with 11 bases lying between them. The germline V gene has CDR1 MNHEY and CDR2 SVGAGI. These data are taken from a study of T cell changes during pregnancy in multiple sclerosis. TCRdb's copy holds only in-frame clones and misses some; the assay was immunoSEQ multiplex PCR. Of 35,000 to 55,000 clones listed, around 92% are singletons. J is TRBJ1-4 and V is TRBV6-5; D is uncertain. The receptor was derived from a female donor with multiple sclerosis, enrolled in a pregnancy study. The sample consisted of peripheral blood. In DNA, the CDR3 is TGTGCCAGCAGTTACACCTCGGTCGGTGAAAAACTGTTTTTT. Translated, it gives CASSYTSVGEKLFF.